The clone carrying this TCR beta chain is categorized as medium-sized (0.01 to 0.1%). Its antigen is as yet unknown. These data belong to a study of PD-1 blockade in classical Hodgkin lymphoma. All the patients suffered relapse after autologous stem cell transplantation, and brentuximab vedotin exposure differed. The study's findings and limits: Newly diagnosed patients had baseline TCR diversity that was reportedly lower than that of healthy donors. TCR diversity rose significantly by C4D1 in CD4+ but not CD8+ cells. Still unresolved is the cause of the repertoire differences, which may be disease activity or prior therapy.

Clones were read by immunoSEQ multiplex PCR, and TCRdb kept only the in-frame ones, dropping some. The table has 40,000 to 50,000 clones, about 70% seen once; the top ten hold 20% to 25%. V shed 7 bases and J shed 4 bases, with 13 bases lying between them. Germline lookup yields CDR1 SNHLY and CDR2 FYNNEI. This CDR3 has 13 amino acids. This TCR derives from a human donor with classical Hodgkin lymphoma. V gene TRBV2 combines with J gene TRBJ1-2, with a weak D call TRBD1 (6 bases). Sequenced here: peripheral blood mononuclear cells (PBMCs), sampled at baseline. Here the CDR3 reads CASNEQGRYGYTF. CDR3 bases: TGTGCCAGCAACGAACAGGGACGCTATGGCTACACCTTC.